This note documents a single TCR beta chain sequence. The data stem from a study of blood T cell repertoires in COVID-19. Study-level background: COVID-19 samples from acute and convalescent phases originated in the United States, Italy and Spain. From T cells, B-cell-depleted T cells, or PBMCs came the material, which was cDNA or gDNA.

In the original analysis: How many nucleated cells were present was estimated from reference gene primer amplification. Data came from immunoSEQ multiplex PCR; TCRdb stores just in-frame clones and leaves some out. V, J and clone size are taken as reported in that table, and D and trimming were inferred from the DNA itself. Seen here are 42,000 or so clones, about four fifths observed once, and the top ten hold more than 30%. Per germline, CDR1 MNHEY and CDR2 SVGAGI. V lost 5 bases to trimming and J lost 3 bases, with 8 bases between them. This CDR3 is 13 amino acids long. The chain links TRBV6-5 to TRBJ2-4, with D possibly being TRBD2 (7 bases). The receptor's source is a middle-aged man with active or convalescent COVID-19. The sample comprised peripheral blood. The CDR3, as DNA: TGTGCCAGCAGTAGGGGGGGCAAAAACATTCAGTACTTC. Its protein product is CASSRGGKNIQYF.